This T cell receptor (beta chain) was captured in a study of OX40 agonist ivuxolimab in advanced cancers. Study-level results: The antigens recognized by the expanded peripheral T cells, that is their antigen specificity, were not determined.

As concerns this clone: Its antigen is unknown.

Some clones are missing from TCRdb's copy, which holds only in-frame ones; the method was immunoSEQ multiplex PCR. The sample has 25,000 to 35,000 clones, around 86% seen once. V was cut by 2 bases and J by 5 bases, with 11 bases left in between. In germline, CDR1 is MNHNY, CDR2 SVGAGI (reference sequence). CDR3 length equals 14 residues. Blood samples were obtained at baseline, cycle 4 day 1, and cycle 7 day 1. This chain joins TRBV6-6 and TRBJ2-3; no clear D. This clonotype originated in an adult with an advanced solid tumor such as melanoma, head and neck, liver or kidney cancer. The starting material was CD4+ or CD8+ T cells sorted from blood, obtained in a trial of the OX40 agonist ivuxolimab. CDR3 residues: CASSYRDYGDTQYF. The DNA for the CDR3 is TGTGCCAGCAGTTACAGGGATTATGGAGATACGCAGTATTTT.